These T cell receptor beta chains were read from a single sample in a study of cytomegalovirus exposure and HLA in healthy donors. The data were produced by immunoSEQ multiplex PCR, yet TCRdb's version contains in-frame clones alone and is incomplete. The sample lists about 330,000 clones, around 86% occurring once. Sample: PBMCs. All receptors derive from a woman under 30 in good health and CMV-seronegative. The CDR3 runs from the conserved cysteine through the conserved F or W. Each record gives: CDR3 protein, CDR3 DNA, CDR3 length, J gene, clone size, D gene, V gene. The D gene is left open where the match is weak. Expanded clones get a size class; other rows say once, few or many, or leave the size out.

cdr3_aa: CASIRAGANVLTF; cdr3_nt: TGTGCCAGCATCAGGGCTGGGGCCAACGTCCTGACTTTC; cdr3_length: 13; j_call: TRBJ2-6; clone_size: -; d_call: -; v_call: TRBV6-6
cdr3_aa: CASSLAGGRYNEQFF; cdr3_nt: TGTGCCAGCAGCTTAGCGGGAGGAAGATACAATGAGCAGTTCTTC; cdr3_length: 15; j_call: TRBJ2-1; clone_size: few; d_call: -; v_call: TRBV7-2
cdr3_aa: CASAVEGDTQYF; cdr3_nt: TGCGCCAGCGCCGTTGAGGGAGATACGCAGTATTTT; cdr3_length: 12; j_call: TRBJ2-3; clone_size: -; d_call: -; v_call: TRBV5-1
cdr3_aa: CASSQDTGTGRTEAFF; cdr3_nt: TGTGCCAGCAGCCAAGATACTGGGACAGGGAGGACTGAAGCTTTCTTT; cdr3_length: 16; j_call: TRBJ1-1; clone_size: -; d_call: TRBD1; v_call: TRBV14
cdr3_aa: CASSQEGASSYEQYF; cdr3_nt: TGTGCCAGCAGCCAAGAGGGGGCGTCCTCCTACGAGCAGTACTTC; cdr3_length: 15; j_call: TRBJ2-7; clone_size: once; d_call: -; v_call: TRBV4-2
cdr3_aa: CASSHPGGELFF; cdr3_nt: TGTGCCAGCAGCCACCCGGGCGGGGAGCTGTTTTTT; cdr3_length: 12; j_call: TRBJ2-2; clone_size: -; d_call: -; v_call: TRBV7-3
cdr3_aa: CASRNDRNTEAFF; cdr3_nt: TGTGCCAGCAGGAACGACAGGAACACTGAAGCTTTCTTT; cdr3_length: 13; j_call: TRBJ1-1; clone_size: -; d_call: -; v_call: TRBV2
cdr3_aa: CATSDPGGNQPQHF; cdr3_nt: TGTGCCACTAGCGACCCCGGGGGCAATCAGCCCCAGCATTTT; cdr3_length: 14; j_call: TRBJ1-5; clone_size: -; d_call: -; v_call: TRBV19
cdr3_aa: CASSFYVTGTVYEQYF; cdr3_nt: TGTGCCAGCAGCTTCTATGTGACAGGGACCGTCTACGAGCAGTACTTC; cdr3_length: 16; j_call: TRBJ2-7; clone_size: -; d_call: TRBD1; v_call: TRBV7-9
cdr3_aa: CASSPPVPGRETQYF; cdr3_nt: TGTGCCAGCAGTCCCCCGGTGCCGGGTCGGGAGACCCAGTACTTC; cdr3_length: 15; j_call: TRBJ2-5; clone_size: -; d_call: -; v_call: TRBV7-2
cdr3_aa: CASSVEVGGPAAQYF; cdr3_nt: TGTGCCAGCAGCGTAGAGGTGGGGGGACCCGCGGCGCAGTATTTT; cdr3_length: 15; j_call: TRBJ2-3; clone_size: -; d_call: -; v_call: TRBV9
cdr3_aa: CASSRSGNSGANVLTF; cdr3_nt: TGTGCCAGCAGCCGATCAGGAAACTCTGGGGCCAACGTCCTGACTTTC; cdr3_length: 16; j_call: TRBJ2-6; clone_size: -; d_call: -; v_call: TRBV6-6
cdr3_aa: CASSQSVAGYEQYF; cdr3_nt: TGTGCCAGCAGCCAGTCAGTAGCGGGGTACGAGCAGTACTTC; cdr3_length: 14; j_call: TRBJ2-7; clone_size: -; d_call: TRBD2; v_call: TRBV7-8
cdr3_aa: CASSLAPANYGYTF; cdr3_nt: TGTGCCAGCAGCTTAGCGCCAGCTAACTATGGCTACACCTTC; cdr3_length: 14; j_call: TRBJ1-2; clone_size: -; d_call: -; v_call: TRBV7-8
cdr3_aa: CASSSQGDTEAFF; cdr3_nt: TGTGCCAGCAGCTCCCAGGGGGACACTGAAGCTTTCTTT; cdr3_length: 13; j_call: TRBJ1-1; clone_size: -; d_call: TRBD1; v_call: TRBV5-4
cdr3_aa: CASGLVEDSRGYTF; cdr3_nt: TGTGCTAGTGGTTTGGTAGAGGACTCTAGGGGCTACACCTTC; cdr3_length: 14; j_call: TRBJ1-2; clone_size: -; d_call: -; v_call: TRBV12-5
cdr3_aa: CASSYVDSPYEQYF; cdr3_nt: TGTGCCAGCAGCTACGTTGACAGCCCCTACGAGCAGTACTTC; cdr3_length: 14; j_call: TRBJ2-7; clone_size: -; d_call: -; v_call: TRBV7-9
cdr3_aa: CASSLTRSGFPYEQYF; cdr3_nt: TGCGCCAGCAGCTTAACCCGTAGCGGGTTCCCGTACGAGCAGTACTTC; cdr3_length: 16; j_call: TRBJ2-7; clone_size: -; d_call: TRBD2; v_call: TRBV5-1
cdr3_aa: CASSSSRGQGAAGYTF; cdr3_nt: TGTGCCAGCAGCTCATCGAGGGGCCAGGGGGCTGCTGGCTACACCTTC; cdr3_length: 16; j_call: TRBJ1-2; clone_size: few; d_call: TRBD1; v_call: TRBV7-2
cdr3_aa: CASSLDRGGHEQYF; cdr3_nt: TGCGCCAGCAGCTTGGACAGGGGTGGTCACGAGCAGTACTTC; cdr3_length: 14; j_call: TRBJ2-7; clone_size: -; d_call: TRBD1; v_call: TRBV5-1
cdr3_aa: CAISEGVAGENEQFF; cdr3_nt: TGTGCCATCAGTGAGGGGGTAGCGGGAGAAAATGAGCAGTTCTTC; cdr3_length: 15; j_call: TRBJ2-1; clone_size: -; d_call: TRBD2; v_call: TRBV10-3
cdr3_aa: CASSVTQWPLEQYF; cdr3_nt: TGTGCCAGCAGCGTCACACAGTGGCCCCTCGAGCAGTACTTC; cdr3_length: 14; j_call: TRBJ2-7; clone_size: -; d_call: -; v_call: TRBV11-2
cdr3_aa: CASSLAQGIYEQYF; cdr3_nt: TGTGCCAGCAGCTTGGCACAGGGGATCTACGAGCAGTACTTC; cdr3_length: 14; j_call: TRBJ2-7; clone_size: -; d_call: TRBD1; v_call: TRBV5-8
cdr3_aa: CASSQETGNTQYF; cdr3_nt: TGTGCCAGCAGCCAGGAGACAGGGAATACGCAGTATTTT; cdr3_length: 13; j_call: TRBJ2-3; clone_size: -; d_call: TRBD1; v_call: TRBV14
cdr3_aa: CASSQGREGSGELFF; cdr3_nt: TGCGCCAGCAGCCAAGGGAGGGAGGGCTCCGGGGAGCTGTTTTTT; cdr3_length: 15; j_call: TRBJ2-2; clone_size: -; d_call: TRBD2; v_call: TRBV4-1
cdr3_aa: CASSQQQNTGELFF; cdr3_nt: TGTGCCAGCTCTCAACAGCAGAACACCGGGGAGCTGTTTTTT; cdr3_length: 14; j_call: TRBJ2-2; clone_size: -; d_call: -; v_call: TRBV18
cdr3_aa: CASRMLGQGLYEQYF; cdr3_nt: TGTGCCAGCAGAATGCTAGGACAGGGGCTCTACGAGCAGTACTTC; cdr3_length: 15; j_call: TRBJ2-7; clone_size: -; d_call: TRBD1; v_call: TRBV6-5
cdr3_aa: CASSATAGLAGVGDTQYF; cdr3_nt: TGTGCCAGCAGCGCGACCGCGGGACTAGCGGGAGTGGGAGATACGCAGTATTTT; cdr3_length: 18; j_call: TRBJ2-3; clone_size: -; d_call: TRBD2; v_call: TRBV2
cdr3_aa: CASSASTGPFYGYTF; cdr3_nt: TGTGCCAGCAGCGCCTCGACAGGCCCATTCTATGGCTACACCTTC; cdr3_length: 15; j_call: TRBJ1-2; clone_size: -; d_call: -; v_call: TRBV11-2
cdr3_aa: CASSPGTGGRRDEQFF; cdr3_nt: TGCGCCAGCAGCCCTGGGACAGGGGGTCGTAGGGATGAGCAGTTCTTC; cdr3_length: 16; j_call: TRBJ2-1; clone_size: -; d_call: TRBD1; v_call: TRBV4-1
cdr3_aa: CSVAVTDTQYF; cdr3_nt: TGCAGTGTGGCTGTGACAGATACGCAGTATTTT; cdr3_length: 11; j_call: TRBJ2-3; clone_size: once; d_call: -; v_call: TRBV20-1
cdr3_aa: CSGRTGINYGYTF; cdr3_nt: TGCAGCGGTCGGACAGGGATAAACTATGGCTACACCTTC; cdr3_length: 13; j_call: TRBJ1-2; clone_size: once; d_call: TRBD1; v_call: TRBV29-1
cdr3_aa: CASSMAGIWDTEAFF; cdr3_nt: TGTGCCAGCTCTATGGCAGGCATATGGGACACTGAAGCTTTCTTT; cdr3_length: 15; j_call: TRBJ1-1; clone_size: few; d_call: -; v_call: TRBV18
cdr3_aa: CASSGVASGSYEQYF; cdr3_nt: TGTGCCAGCAGTGGGGTGGCTAGCGGGTCCTACGAGCAGTACTTC; cdr3_length: 15; j_call: TRBJ2-7; clone_size: few; d_call: TRBD2; v_call: TRBV6-1
cdr3_aa: CASSPLIGGNTEAFF; cdr3_nt: TGTGCCAGCTCACCACTCATCGGAGGGAACACTGAAGCTTTCTTT; cdr3_length: 15; j_call: TRBJ1-1; clone_size: -; d_call: -; v_call: TRBV18
cdr3_aa: CASSPREREQYF; cdr3_nt: TGTGCCAGCTCACCCCGGGAACGCGAGCAGTACTTC; cdr3_length: 12; j_call: TRBJ2-7; clone_size: -; d_call: -; v_call: TRBV18
cdr3_aa: CATSSSVMDSLQYF; cdr3_nt: TGTGCCACCAGCAGCTCAGTGATGGACTCCTTACAGTACTTC; cdr3_length: 14; j_call: TRBJ2-7; clone_size: -; d_call: -; v_call: TRBV15
cdr3_aa: CASRGTGLSYEQYF; cdr3_nt: TGTGCCAGCAGGGGTACAGGCCTCTCCTACGAGCAGTACTTC; cdr3_length: 14; j_call: TRBJ2-7; clone_size: -; d_call: -; v_call: TRBV6-1
cdr3_aa: CASSYGQGTEEQFF; cdr3_nt: TGTGCCAGCAGTTACGGACAGGGGACTGAAGAGCAGTTCTTC; cdr3_length: 14; j_call: TRBJ2-1; clone_size: -; d_call: TRBD1; v_call: TRBV6-5